The 29 T cell receptor beta chains below all came from one sample that was sequenced in a study of T-cell reconstitution after alpha-beta-depleted transplantation in children. Points from the study as a whole: Fresh T-cell production supplied most of the T-cell counts and diversity seen one year after transplant.

Construction of the TCRbeta library involved unique molecular identifiers. TCRdb analysed the PCR reads with MiXCR anew, one entry per CDR3 protein. The sample contains about 300,000 distinct CDR3 sequences, roughly 8.2% of which appear only once. Their antigens are not known. The specimen was peripheral blood, collected 360 days after TCRalphabeta/CD19-depleted stem cell transplant. The origin of the receptors is a female patient between 2 and 10 years old who had a stem cell transplant for Fanconi anemia, so the T cells may come from the graft donor.

There are a few counts of this clonotype. The V gene is TRBV19, the J gene TRBJ1-1; possible D gene TRBD1, 5 bases. V was trimmed by 8 bases and J by 4 bases, leaving 17 bases between them. This CDR3 comprises 14 residues. CDR1 is LNHDA, CDR2 SQIVND, per germline (reference sequence). In DNA, the CDR3 is TGTGCCAGTGGGCCCCAGGGACCGTCCACTGAAGCTTTCTTT. Translated: CASGPQGPSTEAFF.

The gene calls are TRBV6-5 and TRBJ1-2; D is perhaps TRBD1 (5 bases). The V end was cut by 0 bases, the J end by 4 bases, with 21 bases between. Germline loops: CDR1 MNHEY, CDR2 SVGAGI. This CDR3 region has 18 residues. The CDR3 is CASSYSISASGRAYGYTF. The CDR3 DNA reads TGTGCCAGCAGTTACTCTATATCGGCATCAGGGAGGGCCTATGGCTACACCTTC.

Ten or more counts support this clonotype. The J gene is TRBJ2-2, the V gene TRBV10-3; D gene unclear. V gave up 5 bases and J gave up 1 base, with 8 bases separating them. This CDR3 comprises 14 residues. The germline V gene encodes CDR1 ENHRY and CDR2 SYGVKD. In DNA, the CDR3 is TGTGCCATCAGTACCAGCAGGAACACCGGGGAGCTGTTTTTT. The encoded protein is CAISTSRNTGELFF.

V and J are TRBV21-1 and TRBJ2-3; TRBD2 is the table's D call, not checked against the DNA. TRBV21-1 is annotated as a pseudogene. The length of the CDR3 is 18 residues. The CDR3 region is CASMVLAGGSRATDTQYF. The CDR3 DNA reads as TGTGCCAGCATGGTCCTAGCGGGAGGAAGCAGGGCCACAGATACGCAGTATTTT.

This clonotype was seen repeatedly, ten times or more. The chain couples TRBV20-1 to TRBJ1-2, with a tentative D call TRBD1 (6 bases). This CDR3 contains 14 residues. Trimming removed 0 bases at V and 6 bases at J, with 14 bases between. Per the germline V gene, CDR1 is DFQATT and CDR2 is SNEGSKA (reference sequence). The CDR3 loop is CSARDFTGKDGYTF. In DNA form, the CDR3 reads TGCAGTGCTAGAGATTTTACAGGGAAGGATGGCTACACCTTC.

This clonotype has a count of ten or more. The chain couples TRBV5-6 to TRBJ2-3, with D tentatively TRBD2 (6 bases). The V gene's germline CDR1 is SGHDT and CDR2 YYEEEE. The CDR3 is 15 amino acids. Trimming cost V 4 bases and J 6 bases, with 18 bases left between them. This chain's CDR3 is CASSEGLQSLDTQYF. CDR3 sequence (DNA): TGTGCCAGCAGCGAGGGACTCCAAAGTTTGGATACGCAGTATTTT.

As DNA, the CDR3 is TGTGCCAGCAGCCAACGAGGGGCGCAGATGAAAAACATTCAGTACTTC. This gives the protein CASSQRGAQMKNIQYF. This sequence joins TRBV3-1 and TRBJ2-4, with D perhaps assigned TRBD1 or TRBD2 (5 bases each). This CDR3 comprises 16 residues. Trimming left V 2 bases short and J 4 bases short, with 15 bases between. Germline V lookup: CDR1 LGHDT, CDR2 YNNKEL (reference sequence).

This clonotype has ten or more counts. The chain joins TRBV12-3 or TRBV12-4 to TRBJ1-2; D uncertain. Trimming pared 6 bases from V and 7 bases from J, leaving 6 bases between. The CDR3 is made up of 10 amino acids. CDR3 sequence: CASSPPGYTF. The CDR3 coding sequence is TGTGCCAGCAGCCCCCCTGGCTACACCTTC.

This clonotype has at least ten counts. The rearrangement uses TRBV20-1 and TRBJ1-6; TRBD1 is a possible D gene (6 bases). Trimming removed 6 bases at V and 0 bases at J, with 15 bases between. CDR3 length: 16 residues. The germline V gene has CDR1 DFQATT and CDR2 SNEGSKA (reference sequence). The CDR3 region is CSAAGQSLSYNSPLHF. The CDR3, as DNA: TGCAGTGCCGCCGGACAGTCTCTCTCCTATAATTCACCCCTCCACTTT.

This clonotype was detected ten times or more. The chain carries TRBV29-1 and TRBJ2-1; 11 bases align to TRBD1. The V gene end was trimmed by 7 bases and the J gene end by 8 bases; junction bases not matched to a gene: 10. Germline lookup yields CDR1 SQVTM and CDR2 ANQGSEA. This CDR3 has 14 amino acids. The CDR3 DNA sequence: TGCAGCGGGACCGGGACAGGGGGTAGCGATGAGCAGTTCTTC. It is translated as CSGTGTGGSDEQFF.

CDR3 sequence reads: CASSSTGTGRQPQHF. CDR3 DNA: TGTGCCAGCAGCTCAACCGGGACAGGGAGGCAGCCCCAGCATTTT. The chain employs TRBV7-9 and TRBJ1-5, with TRBD1 identical over 9 bases. Germline assignment: CDR1 SEHNR and CDR2 FQNEAQ (reference sequence). After removal of 4 bases from V and 7 bases from J, the junction contained 8 bases not matched to a gene. The CDR3 spans 15 residues.

This clonotype was observed many times. V is TRBV11-2 and J is TRBJ2-3; 9 nucleotides match TRBD2. Germline CDR1 is SGHAT and CDR2 is FQNNGV. J gave up 2 bases and V 6 bases, and 6 bases lay outside the gene matches. The CDR3 length is 15 residues. Written as DNA, the CDR3 is TGTGCCAGCAGGGGTAGCGGGGGCTCCACAGATACGCAGTATTTT. Amino acid sequence: CASRGSGGSTDTQYF.

V and J are TRBV3-1 and TRBJ2-3, with D possibly being TRBD1 (6 bases). Per germline, CDR1 LGHDT and CDR2 YNNKEL (reference sequence). V lost 5 bases and J 1 base, leaving 16 bases between the germline ends. This CDR3 contains 16 residues. CDR3 in amino acids: CASSEFGRGRTDTQYF. The CDR3 DNA reads as TGTGCCAGCAGCGAATTCGGCAGGGGCCGCACAGATACGCAGTATTTT.

This clonotype was observed many times. This rearrangement joins TRBV12-3 or TRBV12-4 to TRBJ2-2; 7 nucleotides align to TRBD1. The CDR3 covers 15 residues. The junction had 7 bases not matched to a gene; V was cut back by 5 bases and J by 4 bases. Here the CDR3 DNA reads TGTGCCAGCAGTCACCCCGGGACAGCCACCGGGGAGCTGTTTTTT. Its translation is CASSHPGTATGELFF.

This clonotype appeared many times. The V gene is TRBV6-2 or TRBV6-3, the J gene TRBJ2-7; D might be TRBD2 (6 bases). The CDR3 has 14 amino acids. CDR1 MNHEY and CDR2 SVGEGT come from the germline V gene. V lost 0 bases and J 2 bases, leaving 8 bases between the germline ends. DNA of the CDR3: TGTGCCAGCAGTTACTCTGGACTACCCTACGAGCAGTACGTC. Translating it yields CASSYSGLPYEQYV.

This clonotype was seen many times. This rearrangement joins TRBV5-1 to TRBJ1-5; D unresolved. The germline V gene encodes CDR1 SGHRS and CDR2 YFSETQ. There are 14 residues in the CDR3. V lost 5 bases to trimming and J lost 0 bases, with 9 bases between them. The CDR3 DNA follows: TGCGCCAGCAGTTTCGGAAATAGCAATCAGCCCCAGCATTTT. Encoded protein: CASSFGNSNQPQHF.

The chain employs TRBV5-1 and TRBJ2-1, with 12 nucleotides matching TRBD1. The CDR3 is 19 amino acids. In germline, CDR1 is SGHRS, CDR2 YFSETQ. Unmatched junction bases numbered 23, after V lost 6 bases and J lost 10 bases. The CDR3 DNA reads TGCGCCAGCAACCCAGGGACAGGGGGCAATGGCGGGAGGCTGGGGGAGCAGTTCTTC. Protein: CASNPGTGGNGGRLGEQFF.

This clonotype has just a few counts. The genes are TRBV20-1 and TRBJ2-3; 8 nucleotides line up with TRBD2. Per the germline V gene, CDR1 is DFQATT and CDR2 is SNEGSKA (reference sequence). This CDR3 has 14 residues. Trimming cost V 3 bases and J 2 bases; bases outside gene matches: 4. CDR3 sequence reads: CSARQLADTDTQYF. In nucleotides, the CDR3 is TGCAGTGCTAGGCAACTAGCGGACACAGATACGCAGTATTTT.

In its sample, this clonotype was seen a few times. The V call is TRBV2, the J call TRBJ1-1, with D possibly matching TRBD1 (5 bases). The CDR3 consists of 14 residues. Trimming stripped 8 bases from V and 0 bases from J, with 13 bases between. Looked up from germline, CDR1 is SNHLY and CDR2 is FYNNEI. The chain's CDR3 is CASETVLVNTEAFF. Written as DNA, the CDR3 is TGTGCCAGCGAGACAGTCCTCGTGAACACTGAAGCTTTCTTT.

This clonotype was seen repeatedly, ten times or more. This chain connects TRBV18 to TRBJ1-5; perhaps TRBD1 as D (6 bases). Germline V gives CDR1 KGHSH, CDR2 LQKENI. V was cut by 3 bases and J by 3 bases, with 9 bases left in between. CDR3 length: 14 amino acids. The CDR3 DNA sequence: TGTGCCAGCTCACCGGCAGGGGACAATCAGCCCCAGCATTTT. This encodes CASSPAGDNQPQHF.

This clonotype turned up a few times. This chain uses TRBV3-1 with TRBJ2-5, with TRBD2 matching 8 bases. V shed 5 bases, J shed 5 bases, and the junction held 4 bases outside the gene matches. The CDR3 length is 13 residues. In germline, CDR1 is LGHDT, CDR2 YNNKEL (reference sequence). The CDR3 region is CASSALAAETQYF. In nucleotides, the CDR3 is TGTGCCAGCAGCGCACTAGCGGCGGAGACCCAGTACTTC.

This sequence joins TRBV27 and TRBJ2-5; a weak D match, TRBD1 (5 bases). CDR3 length equals 13 residues. Trimming shortened V by 4 bases and J by 4 bases, and 10 bases separated the two germline ends. Germline V CDR1 and CDR2: MNHEY, SMNVEV (reference sequence). The CDR3 loop reads CASSSDTGETQYF. In DNA, the CDR3 is TGTGCCAGCAGTTCGGACACCGGAGAGACCCAGTACTTC.

In its sample, this clonotype was seen once. The chain recombines TRBV4-2 with TRBJ2-7; D may be TRBD1 or TRBD2 (5 bases each). Deletions cut 1 base from V and 3 bases from J, with 13 bases between. CDR3 length: 15 amino acids. Germline V CDR1 and CDR2: LGHNA, YNFKEQ. DNA for the CDR3: TGTGCCAGCAGCCAAGCCCCAGGGACCAGCTACGAGCAGTACTTC. Amino acid sequence: CASSQAPGTSYEQYF.

This clonotype was picked up many times. This chain joins TRBV10-3 and TRBJ1-5; unclear D gene. Trimming removed 4 bases at V and 5 bases at J, with 12 bases between. The CDR3 extends over 14 amino acids. Germline V gives CDR1 ENHRY, CDR2 SYGVKD. CDR3 loop: CAISVRETDQPQHF. CDR3 nucleotides: TGTGCCATCAGTGTAAGGGAGACTGATCAGCCCCAGCATTTT.

This clonotype was counted many times. The chain employs TRBV29-1 and TRBJ1-4; no reliable D call. This CDR3 comprises 13 residues. V lost 2 bases, J lost 3 bases, and 7 bases lay in between. Germline CDR1 is SQVTM and CDR2 is ANQGSEA. The CDR3 DNA follows: TGCAGCGTTGAAAAACAGTCTAATGAAAAACTGTTTTTT. It specifies CSVEKQSNEKLFF.

Comment on this clonotype: A much larger clonotype is one base distant, so this may be a read error. The genes are TRBV4-3 and TRBJ2-7; 11 bases match TRBD2. Looked up from germline, CDR1 is LGHNA and CDR2 is YSLEER. The CDR3 consists of 16 residues. This CDR3 reads CASCQGLAGGLYEQYF. CDR3 DNA: TGCGCCAGCTGCCAAGGGCTAGCGGGGGGCCTCTACGAGCAGTACTTC.

Here the CDR3 DNA reads TGTGCCAGCAGCGTAGCCGGAGGGCAAGAGACCCAGTACTTC. Residues: CASSVAGGQETQYF. This chain uses TRBV9 with TRBJ2-5; D is possibly TRBD2 (6 bases). This CDR3 is 14 amino acids long. Germline CDR1 is SGDLS and CDR2 is YYNGEE. V lost 0 bases and J lost 2, with 8 bases in between. Full variable domain (missing parts from reference TRBV9 and TRBJ2-5): DSGVTQTPKHLITATGQRVTLRCSPRSGDLSVYWYQQSLDQGLQFLIQYYNGEERAKGNILERFSAQQFPDLHSELNLSSLELGDSALYFCASSVAGGQETQYFGPGTRLLVL.

In its sample, this clonotype was seen a few times. The genes are TRBV7-8 and TRBJ2-1; 10 bases fit TRBD2. With 1 base clipped from V and 4 bases from J, the junction kept 4 bases outside the gene matches. Germline CDR1 is SGHVS and CDR2 is FQNEAQ. This CDR3 has 16 residues. CDR3: CASSLDLAGVYNEQFF. CDR3 in DNA: TGTGCCAGCAGCTTAGACCTAGCGGGGGTTTACAATGAGCAGTTCTTC.

This clonotype was counted ten times or more. The V call is TRBV20-1, the J call TRBJ2-7; tentatively, D is TRBD1 or TRBD2 (5 bases each). V was pared by 5 bases and J by 6 bases, with 17 bases between. The germline V gene has CDR1 DFQATT and CDR2 SNEGSKA (reference sequence). The CDR3 consists of 13 residues. CDR3 nucleotides: TGCAGTGCTCGGGGCGCGGTTAGTCTCGAGCAGTACTTC. Translating it yields CSARGAVSLEQYF.